This TCR beta chain comes out of a study of blood T cells in healthy people across ages. Study-wide context: Template switching caught about one barcoded beta molecule for each two T cells.

For the second PCR, which ran for 7 to 11 cycles, a sample-barcoded 5' primer and a J-beta primer mix were used. TCRdb recomputed calls from the 5' RACE reads with MiXCR, one row per CDR3 protein. Here the sample spans hundreds of thousands of distinct CDR3 sequences, roughly three fifths being singletons. V was shortened by 6 bases and J by 1 base, with 12 bases between the two germline ends. The CDR3 sequence is 13 residues long. Germline V gives CDR1 SQVTM, CDR2 ANQGSEA. This rearrangement joins TRBV29-1 to TRBJ1-1; D unclear. Specimen: blood. The TCR sequence derives from a man aged 60 to 69 in good health. CDR3 loop: CSVGKGGNTEAFF. The CDR3 nucleotides are TGCAGCGTGGGGAAAGGCGGGAACACTGAAGCTTTCTTT.